Listed here are 25 T cell receptor beta chains from one sample, sequenced in a study of human T cells and chemical hapten exposure. The time point is: patch test 3, about 24 weeks after DPC sensitization. Treatment reported: therapeutic diphenylcyclopropenone sensitization with weekly scalp DPC. TCRdb redid the calling of the RACE reads with MiXCR, one entry per CDR3 protein. The data hold around 130,000 distinct CDR3 sequences, with roughly 12% observed a single time. The source material was whole blood, sampled in connection with sensitization to the hapten diphenylcyclopropenone (DPC). The receptors derive from a woman in her 50s with alopecia areata. Some clones in this sample may be carry-over from other donors' samples.

At least ten counts were recorded for this clonotype. The V gene is TRBV25-1, the J gene TRBJ2-7; 7 bases are shared with TRBD2. V was pared by 2 bases and J by 2 bases, with 0 bases of the junction left unmatched. Germline V CDR1 and CDR2: MGHDK, SYGVNS. The CDR3 contains 13 residues. In DNA form, the CDR3 reads TGTGCCAGCAGTGAAGCGGGGGCCTACGAGCAGTACTTC. The encoded protein is CASSEAGAYEQYF.

This clonotype was picked up a small number of times. CDR3 sequence (DNA): TGTGCCAGCAGGCTGGAGGGGGGTCGGGCAGATACGCAGTATTTT. Encoded protein: CASRLEGGRADTQYF. The chain uses TRBV12-3 or TRBV12-4 and TRBJ2-3; D possibly matches TRBD1 or TRBD2 (6 bases each). V lost 6 bases and J lost 4, with 17 bases in between. This CDR3 has 15 residues.

CDR3 protein: CASSLGAGPMGEQYF. The CDR3, as DNA: TGTGCCAGCAGCTTGGGGGCCGGACCGATGGGCGAGCAGTACTTC. The J gene is TRBJ2-7, the V gene TRBV5-6; D is unclear. Trimming stripped 0 bases from V and 6 bases from J, with 16 bases between. The CDR3 extends over 15 amino acids. Looked up from germline, CDR1 is SGHDT and CDR2 is YYEEEE.

This clonotype was seen only a few times. The chain has TRBV7-6 and TRBJ1-3; D is ambiguous. The CDR3 loop spans 13 amino acids. The V end lost 5 bases, the J end lost 3 bases, and 8 bases lay between the germline ends. Germline V lookup: CDR1 SGHVS, CDR2 FNYEAQ. The CDR3 sequence: CASSPIGGNTIYF. In DNA, the CDR3 is TGTGCCAGCAGCCCCATCGGTGGAAACACCATATATTTT.

This clonotype was counted many times. The V and J genes are TRBV2 and TRBJ2-2; TRBD1 aligns across 8 bases. The CDR3 loop spans 16 amino acids. V gave up 1 base and J gave up 2 bases; unmatched junction bases: 3. Germline values: CDR1 SNHLY, CDR2 FYNNEI. The CDR3 sequence: CASSEGQGSNTGELFF. CDR3 nucleotides: TGTGCCAGCAGTGAAGGACAGGGGTCCAACACCGGGGAGCTGTTTTTT. Full variable domain (remainder filled in from reference TRBV2 and TRBJ2-2): EPEVTQTPSHQVTQMGQEVILRCVPISNHLYFYWYRQILGQKVEFLVSFYNNEISEKSEIFDDQFSVERPDGSNFTLKIRSTKLEDSAMYFCASSEGQGSNTGELFFGEGSRLTVL.

The rearrangement uses TRBV4-1 and TRBJ2-7; the D gene could be TRBD1 or TRBD2 (5 bases each). The length of the CDR3 is 16 residues. V lost 0 bases and J 0 bases, leaving 12 bases between the germline ends. Germline-derived CDR1 and CDR2 are MGHRA and YSYEKL. In DNA, the CDR3 is TGCGCCAGCAGCCAAGATTCAGGGACCAGCTCCTACGAGCAGTACTTC. Its protein product is CASSQDSGTSSYEQYF.

The chain combines TRBV12-3 or TRBV12-4 with TRBJ1-1; D may be TRBD1 (6 bases). CDR3 length equals 14 residues. V was trimmed by 3 bases and J by 7 bases, leaving 15 bases between them. CDR3 loop: CASSFGISTGEAFF. DNA of the CDR3: TGTGCCAGCAGTTTCGGCATTTCGACAGGTGAAGCTTTCTTT.

This clonotype was picked up many times. The chain carries TRBV11-2 and TRBJ2-7, with no clear D. Trimming removed 5 bases at V and 3 bases at J, with 5 bases between. Looked up from germline, CDR1 is SGHAT and CDR2 is FQNNGV. CDR3 length: 11 amino acids. CDR3 amino acids: CASSANYEQYF. CDR3 DNA: TGTGCCAGCAGCGCCAACTACGAGCAGTACTTC.

Ten or more counts support this clonotype. The J gene is TRBJ2-3, the V gene TRBV5-6, with 7 nucleotides matching TRBD2. Germline V lookup: CDR1 SGHDT, CDR2 YYEEEE. This CDR3 is 15 amino acids long. V trimming: 6 bases; J trimming: 4 bases; junction bases outside the gene matches: 11. The CDR3 is CASTMREGHADTQYF. CDR3 bases: TGTGCCAGCACCATGAGGGAGGGCCATGCAGATACGCAGTATTTT.

The chain couples TRBV7-2 to TRBJ1-2; 10 bases are shared with TRBD1. CDR1 SGHTA and CDR2 FQGNSA come from the germline V gene. The J segment lost 2 bases and the V segment lost 5 bases, leaving 8 bases of the junction unmatched. This CDR3 has 16 residues. CDR3 nucleotides: TGTGCCAGCAGCACCAGACAGGGGGCCGGGAACTATGGCTACACCTTC. It is translated as CASSTRQGAGNYGYTF.

The rearrangement joins TRBV29-1 to TRBJ2-7; D might be TRBD2 (5 bases). The length of the CDR3 is 15 residues. From germline, CDR1 is SQVTM and CDR2 ANQGSEA. The V end lost 3 bases, the J end lost 1 base, and 16 bases lay between the germline ends. The CDR3 bases are TGCAGCGTTGAGCATTGGGTCGGGGTATCCTACGAGCAGTACTTC. Translated, it gives CSVEHWVGVSYEQYF.

This clonotype was seen repeatedly, ten times or more. V gene TRBV20-1 combines with J gene TRBJ2-5; D might be TRBD2 (6 bases). The CDR3 is 12 amino acids. Between the trimmed V and J ends, which lost 7 bases and 5 bases, there was a span of 14 bases. Germline V gives CDR1 DFQATT, CDR2 SNEGSKA (reference sequence). The CDR3, as DNA: TGCAGTGGGAAAGACGGGAGTGAGACCCAGTACTTC. Protein: CSGKDGSETQYF.

This clonotype was recorded a few times. J is TRBJ1-6 and V is TRBV4-2, with 7 nucleotides matching TRBD1. Germline-derived CDR1 and CDR2 are LGHNA and YNFKEQ. Trimming at V came to 2 bases and at J to 11 bases, leaving 9 bases not matched to a gene. This CDR3 has 15 amino acids. In nucleotides, the CDR3 is TGTGCCAGCAGCCAACAAGACAGGGAAAGGACACCCCTCCACTTT. Amino acid sequence: CASSQQDRERTPLHF.

The chain employs TRBV6-1 and TRBJ2-7; 7 nucleotides agree with TRBD2. CDR3 length: 13 amino acids. Germline loops: CDR1 MNHNS, CDR2 SASEGT. Trimming took 6 bases from V and 3 from J; bases not matched to a gene: 5. The CDR3 DNA reads TGTGCCAGCAGGAAGCGGGGAGGCTACGAGCAGTACTTC. As protein: CASRKRGGYEQYF.

The chain employs TRBV4-3 and TRBJ1-5, with D unclear. The germline V gene has CDR1 LGHNA and CDR2 YSLEER. Trimming pared 4 bases from V and 0 bases from J, leaving 10 bases between. The CDR3 length is 15 residues. CDR3 loop: CASSLNMYSNQPQHF. As DNA, the CDR3 is TGCGCCAGCAGCCTAAACATGTATAGCAATCAGCCCCAGCATTTT.

The CDR3 is CASSVSSNYGYTF. The CDR3, as DNA: TGTGCCAGCAGTGTGTCCTCTAACTATGGCTACACCTTC. The V and J genes are TRBV7-8 and TRBJ1-2; no clear D gene. V was trimmed by 6 bases and J by 0 bases, leaving 8 bases between them. CDR3 length: 13 residues. Germline lookup yields CDR1 SGHVS and CDR2 FQNEAQ.

In regard to this clonotype: One base away lies a much larger clone, so this may be a sequencing read error. The chain employs TRBV11-3 and TRBJ2-7; D unresolved. There are 13 residues in the CDR3. CDR1 is SGHNT, CDR2 YENEEA, per germline. The ends were cut back, 8 bases at V and 5 bases at J, with 16 bases in the middle. In nucleotides, the CDR3 is TGTGCCAGCGTGATGGTGGGGAAGGACGAGCAGTACTTC. It specifies CASVMVGKDEQYF.

In this sample, this clonotype turned up many times. The V call is TRBV9, the J call TRBJ2-3; D call uncertain. The CDR3 consists of 17 residues. Germline-derived CDR1 and CDR2 are SGDLS and YYNGEE. V lost 0 bases to trimming and J lost 0 bases, with 14 bases between them. CDR3 DNA sequence: TGTGCCAGCAGCGTAGGTCTCAAAGCGACCAGCACAGATACGCAGTATTTT. It specifies CASSVGLKATSTDTQYF. Supplemented by reference TRBV9 and TRBJ2-3, the full variable domain reads DSGVTQTPKHLITATGQRVTLRCSPRSGDLSVYWYQQSLDQGLQFLIQYYNGEERAKGNILERFSAQQFPDLHSELNLSSLELGDSALYFCASSVGLKATSTDTQYFGPGTRLTVL.

This clonotype turned up a few times. The chain uses TRBV29-1 and TRBJ2-7, with 7 bases identical to TRBD1. In germline, CDR1 is SQVTM, CDR2 ANQGSEA. V lost 7 bases, J lost 5 bases, and 8 bases stayed unmatched. This CDR3 comprises 12 residues. DNA of the CDR3: TGCAGCGCCCGGACAGGTAATAACGAGCAGTACTTC. Translated, it gives CSARTGNNEQYF.

The chain recombines TRBV6-1 with TRBJ2-7, with TRBD2 as a possible D gene (6 bases). V lost 3 bases to trimming and J lost 1 base, with 16 bases between them. This CDR3 comprises 16 residues. Germline CDR1 reads MNHNS; CDR2 reads SASEGT. CDR3 in amino acids: CASSDRMLAGSYEQYF. The CDR3 nucleotides read TGTGCCAGCAGTGATCGAATGTTGGCGGGGTCCTACGAGCAGTACTTC.

This clonotype was counted a few times. V is TRBV3-1 and J is TRBJ2-7; 9 nucleotides line up with TRBD2. Unmatched junction bases numbered 5, after V lost 6 bases and J lost 2 bases. This CDR3 spans 14 amino acids. In germline, CDR1 is LGHDT, CDR2 YNNKEL (reference sequence). The CDR3: CASSRGGATYEQYF. CDR3 nucleotides: TGTGCCAGCAGTCGCGGGGGGGCGACCTACGAGCAGTACTTC.

The chain has TRBV5-1 and TRBJ1-4; possibly TRBD1 for D (5 bases). The ends were cut back, 4 bases at V and 0 bases at J, with 16 bases in the middle. Germline loops: CDR1 SGHRS, CDR2 YFSETQ. The CDR3 loop spans 17 amino acids. CDR3 loop: CASSPETRQTTNEKLFF. For the CDR3, the DNA is TGCGCCAGCAGCCCTGAGACCAGACAGACAACTAATGAAAAACTGTTTTTT.

Many counts were recorded for this clonotype. The chain couples TRBV12-3 or TRBV12-4 to TRBJ2-2, with D possibly being TRBD1 or TRBD2 (6 bases each). The ends were cut back, 4 bases at V and 5 bases at J, with 14 bases in the middle. The CDR3 totals 15 residues. The CDR3 DNA follows: TGTGCCAGCAGTTCCCTGGACAGCGGGACCGGGGAGCTGTTTTTT. It specifies CASSSLDSGTGELFF.

The table lists this clonotype with many counts. It is unclear where the CDR3 begins or ends on the DNA, so no DNA is shown, and the CDR3 is as TCRdb lists it. The gene calls are TRBV7-5 and TRBJ1-1; the D call in the table, TRBD1, was not verified against the DNA. TRBV7-5 is deemed a pseudogene. Counting both end residues, the CDR3 totals 15 amino acids. CDR3: CISVPEGHGRGEAFF.

V is TRBV7-8 and J is TRBJ2-3, with 8 nucleotides matching TRBD2. The length of the CDR3 is 15 residues. Trimming cost V 7 bases and J 2 bases; bases outside gene matches: 8. The V gene's germline CDR1 is SGHVS and CDR2 FQNEAQ. CDR3 protein: CASTLSGGLTDTQYF. CDR3 bases: TGTGCCAGCACCCTCTCGGGGGGGCTCACAGATACGCAGTATTTT.